The present entry profiles one T cell receptor beta chain with its context. Its antigen specificity is not known. Base-call qualities are not available, and no considerably larger clone is one nucleotide away. Donors were healthy HIV-negative adults with no recently reported acute infections or vaccinations. Every donor was a Caucasian adult residing in Nashville, Tennessee, USA. CD4+ T cells were enriched by magnetic negative selection; naive cells were then positively selected on CD45RA, and the negative fraction formed the memory subset. Blood was obtained by leukapheresis, after which PBMCs were separated by Ficoll-Histopaque density gradient centrifugation and cryopreserved in liquid nitrogen vapor phase. Analytical flow cytometry was used to check the purity and quantity of every magnetically sorted T cell population. Genomic DNA was isolated from each sorted fraction and quantified by UV absorbance on a Nanodrop 2000c.

This record comes from a study of shared clonotypes between healthy human individuals (dated by TCRdb to the early 2020s). For context, the study as a whole: A few men and a couple of women, aged 18 to 49 years, made up the cohort. Per donor, three plates each were used for CD4 naive and CD4 memory, two for CD8 naive, and one for CD8 memory. The study deeply sequenced blood TCR repertoires of 5 or 6 healthy adults to estimate repertoire size and the extent of clonotype sharing between individuals. Different laboratories and diverse techniques were used to prepare libraries and sequence TCR repertoires, to increase sequencing depth and limit assay-specific biases. Leukapheresis yielded between about 0.85 and 9.5 billion PBMCs per donor.

General findings and caveats noted by the study authors: Sampling was limited to blood, and TCR repertoires in tissue likely differ from TCR repertoires in blood. Naive subsets generally had larger estimated clonotype richness than memory subsets. Across a handful of donors, approximately 4.9% of naive CD4, approximately 3.5% of naive CD8, around 2.1% of memory CD4, and over 0.35% of memory CD8 clonotypes were shared. Pairwise subsampling led to the expectation that sequencing depth would affect the degree of clonotype sharing among donors. Even with the large sequencing depth, rarefaction of the sorted-subset datasets indicated that sequencing was incomplete. Compared with non-shared clonotypes, the clonotypes found in all four sorted-subset donors had higher generation probabilities. The genetic and exposure-history diversity represented was limited by the small number of donors.

TCR CDR3 regions were amplified from genomic DNA by multiplex PCR using the deep immunoSEQ assay. Extracted genomic DNA from each cell subset was spread evenly across all wells of several immunoSEQ 96-well plates, with each plate serving as a replicate. For sorted subsets, approximately 210 ng of genomic DNA, equivalent to roughly 30,000 T cell genomes, went into each replicate PCR. Purified libraries were measured with a Qubit 3.0 fluorometer, size-checked on a Bioanalyzer 2100, and measured again with the KAPA Library Quantification kit. Every immunoSEQ 96-well plate was sequenced on a separate single-read 150-cycle Illumina NextSeq 550 flow cell. The original methods were these. Because only junctional sequences without quality scores were contained in the immunoSEQ output, filtering matching that applied to full-length reads could not be performed. Sequences were annotated with PyIR, a Python wrapper for IgBLAST v1.9, using IMGT germline references to assign V/J genes and CDR3. Reads were removed for weak V/J assignments (E-value above 1e-6), missing CDR3, stop codons, out-of-frame junctions, or ambiguous translated residues. A V3J clonotype was defined by an identical inferred V gene, J gene, and CDR3 amino acid sequence. To compute the percentage overlap between repertoires, the number of shared unique clonotypes was divided by the size of the smaller repertoire. Repertoire richness was assessed with RTK rarefaction, the Chao1 estimator, and Recon v2.1 estimates of unobserved clonotypes. Generation probabilities were computed with OLGA for all TCRbeta clonotypes obtained by the gDNA method from several donors. TCRdb took over this immuneACCESS table, retaining in-frame rearrangements with V and J assigned. Such tables are incomplete; in checked studies, under half of the missing clones stem from an unresolved V gene, and the remainder is unexplained. The DNA gave D and trimming, while V, J and clone size come from that table. This sample has about 2.3 million clones in its table, and just under 95% of those were observed once. The leading ten clones occupy 0.3% to 0.45% of the sample.

The sequenced sample consisted of naive CD4+ T cells from PBMCs. According to the study, the label for this sample's cell subset or site signals: CD45RA+ positively selected. The receptor was isolated from a man aged 18-30 years in good health. Some clones in this sample may be carry-over from other donors' samples.

The CDR3 here reads CASTSQGLAGSTDTQYF. The sequence in DNA is TGTGCCAGTACCTCACAAGGACTAGCGGGGAGCACAGATACGCAGTATTTT. The rearranged chain carries TRBV19 and TRBJ2-3; the central 12 bases match TRBD2. Taken from the germline V gene (reference sequence), the CDR1 and CDR2 loops are LNHDA and SQIVND. Trimming takes 7 bases off V and 0 bases off J; junction bases not matched to a gene: 8. The CDR3 holds 17 amino acids from the cysteine to the phenylalanine. Only the CDR3 DNA stays, 51 bases, in frame from base 1.